This is a list of T cell receptor beta chains from one sample in a study of blood T cell repertoires in COVID-19. Produced via immunoSEQ multiplex PCR; TCRdb's table is partial and in-frame only. The table lists tens of thousands of clones, 75% to 90% of them singletons. The sequenced sample consisted of peripheral blood. These receptors all stem from a male donor with acute or convalescent COVID-19. Each CDR3 is given with its conserved first and last residue. D genes are given only for firm matches. Part of the rows lack a size; the others show once, few, many or a class for expanded clones.

j_call: TRBJ1-6; clone_size: .; d_call: TRBD1; v_call: TRBV30; cdr3_nt: TGTGCCTGGAGTGAGAGGAAGTTGGGCAGGGGGTTTACTTCGCTACATAATAATTCACCCCTCCACTTT; cdr3_aa: CAWSERKLGRGFTSLHNNSPLHF
j_call: TRBJ1-5; clone_size: .; d_call: TRBD1; v_call: TRBV6-4; cdr3_nt: TGTGCCAGCAGTGCGGACGGACAGGGCAATCAGCCCCAGCATTTT; cdr3_aa: CASSADGQGNQPQHF
j_call: TRBJ1-2; clone_size: .; d_call: TRBD1; v_call: TRBV28; cdr3_nt: TGTGCCAGCAGTTACCACGACAGGGTAGTTGGCTACACCTTC; cdr3_aa: CASSYHDRVVGYTF
j_call: TRBJ2-7; clone_size: few; d_call: TRBD1; v_call: TRBV2; cdr3_nt: TGTGCCAGCAGCGGACAGGGGGGGTCCTACGAGCAGTACTTC; cdr3_aa: CASSGQGGSYEQYF
j_call: TRBJ1-1; clone_size: .; d_call: .; v_call: TRBV5-1; cdr3_nt: TGCGCCAGCAGCTTGGGTCAGGGAGGCACTGAAGCTTTCTTT; cdr3_aa: CASSLGQGGTEAFF
j_call: TRBJ2-3; clone_size: once; d_call: TRBD1; v_call: TRBV2; cdr3_nt: TGTGCCAGCAGTGAAATGCCAGGGGGCGCAGATACGCAGTATTTT; cdr3_aa: CASSEMPGGADTQYF
j_call: TRBJ2-1; clone_size: .; d_call: .; v_call: TRBV2; cdr3_nt: TGTGCCAGCAGCGTGGACAGCCGGGGTGAGCAGTTCTTC; cdr3_aa: CASSVDSRGEQFF
j_call: TRBJ1-6; clone_size: .; d_call: TRBD1; v_call: TRBV6-1; cdr3_nt: TGTGCCAGCAGTGAAACCGGGACAGGGGGGTACTCCTATAATTCACCCCTCCACTTT; cdr3_aa: CASSETGTGGYSYNSPLHF
j_call: TRBJ2-7; clone_size: .; d_call: .; v_call: TRBV20-1; cdr3_nt: TGCAGTGCTAGAGCCCTCTACGAGCAGTACTTC; cdr3_aa: CSARALYEQYF
j_call: TRBJ1-2; clone_size: .; d_call: .; v_call: TRBV18; cdr3_nt: TGTGCCAGCTCAAGATTGGGACAAGCTAACTATGGCTACACCTTC; cdr3_aa: CASSRLGQANYGYTF
j_call: TRBJ1-5; clone_size: few; d_call: TRBD1; v_call: TRBV9; cdr3_nt: TGTGCCAGCAGCCTAGAAGGAGACAGGGATCAGCCCCAGCATTTT; cdr3_aa: CASSLEGDRDQPQHF
j_call: TRBJ2-5; clone_size: .; d_call: .; v_call: TRBV19; cdr3_nt: TGTGCCAGTAGTATAGGTCATCAAGAGACCCAGTACTTC; cdr3_aa: CASSIGHQETQYF
j_call: TRBJ2-1; clone_size: once; d_call: TRBD1; v_call: TRBV27; cdr3_nt: TGTGCCAGCAGTTCCCAGGGGGCTCCCAATGAGCAGTTCTTC; cdr3_aa: CASSSQGAPNEQFF
j_call: TRBJ2-2; clone_size: .; d_call: .; v_call: TRBV5-1; cdr3_nt: TGCGCCAGCAGCCTGCTTCAAGCCGGCGGGGAGCTGTTTTTT; cdr3_aa: CASSLLQAGGELFF
j_call: TRBJ2-5; clone_size: once; d_call: .; v_call: TRBV6-1; cdr3_nt: TGTGCCAGCAGTGGCTGGTCCGGCAGGCAAAGACAAGAGACCCAGTACTTC; cdr3_aa: CASSGWSGRQRQETQYF
j_call: TRBJ1-2; clone_size: .; d_call: .; v_call: TRBV5-1; cdr3_nt: TGCGCCAGCAGCTTGGGCGCTCGGGGCTACACCTTC; cdr3_aa: CASSLGARGYTF
j_call: TRBJ2-2; clone_size: .; d_call: TRBD1; v_call: TRBV10-3; cdr3_nt: TGTGCCATCAGTGATGGACAGGGGAACACCGGGGAGCTGTTTTTT; cdr3_aa: CAISDGQGNTGELFF
j_call: TRBJ1-4; clone_size: .; d_call: TRBD1; v_call: TRBV19; cdr3_nt: TGTGCCAGTTCGACAGGGGTGTACGAAAAACTGTTTTTT; cdr3_aa: CASSTGVYEKLFF
j_call: TRBJ2-7; clone_size: .; d_call: TRBD2; v_call: TRBV5-1; cdr3_nt: TGCGCCAGCAGCTTGGATAGACTAGCGGACTACGAGCAGTACTTC; cdr3_aa: CASSLDRLADYEQYF
j_call: TRBJ1-4; clone_size: .; d_call: TRBD1; v_call: TRBV29-1; cdr3_nt: TGCAGCGTTGAAGATACAGGGGGGCGTGAAAAACTGTTTTTT; cdr3_aa: CSVEDTGGREKLFF
j_call: TRBJ1-2; clone_size: .; d_call: TRBD1; v_call: TRBV28; cdr3_nt: TGTGCCAGCAGTCCCCCCGGACAGGGCAGTGGCTATGGCTACACCTTC; cdr3_aa: CASSPPGQGSGYGYTF
j_call: TRBJ1-1; clone_size: once; d_call: .; v_call: TRBV15; cdr3_nt: TGTGCCACCAGCTTGACACGTAACACTGAAGCTTTCTTT; cdr3_aa: CATSLTRNTEAFF
j_call: TRBJ2-5; clone_size: .; d_call: .; v_call: TRBV24-1; cdr3_nt: TGTGCCACCAGTGATGCTTCTGAGGGCCTAGGAGAGACCCAGTACTTC; cdr3_aa: CATSDASEGLGETQYF
j_call: TRBJ2-1; clone_size: .; d_call: TRBD2; v_call: TRBV19; cdr3_nt: TGTGCCAGTAGTCAGAGCGGGGGGGCCGGCTACAATGAGCAGTTCTTC; cdr3_aa: CASSQSGGAGYNEQFF
j_call: TRBJ2-2; clone_size: .; d_call: TRBD2; v_call: TRBV7-2; cdr3_nt: TGTGCCAGCAGCCCGACTAGCGGGGGGCCCGCGAACACCGGGGAGCTGTTTTTT; cdr3_aa: CASSPTSGGPANTGELFF
j_call: TRBJ1-4; clone_size: .; d_call: TRBD1; v_call: TRBV18; cdr3_nt: TGTGCCAGCTCACCGCTGACAGGGTCTGAGAGGGGACTGTTTTTT; cdr3_aa: CASSPLTGSERGLFF
j_call: TRBJ2-5; clone_size: few; d_call: TRBD1; v_call: TRBV7-9; cdr3_nt: TGTGCCAGCAGCTCCAGGGGGCGGGAGACCCAGTACTTC; cdr3_aa: CASSSRGRETQYF
j_call: TRBJ2-2; clone_size: .; d_call: .; v_call: TRBV11-3; cdr3_nt: TGTGCCAGCAGCCCGACGTGGGGGCTCAACACCGGGGAGCTGTTTTTT; cdr3_aa: CASSPTWGLNTGELFF
j_call: TRBJ1-2; clone_size: .; d_call: TRBD1; v_call: TRBV28; cdr3_nt: TGTGCCAGCAGTCCCTTGGGGGACAGGGCCAACTATGGCTACACCTTC; cdr3_aa: CASSPLGDRANYGYTF
j_call: TRBJ2-3; clone_size: few; d_call: TRBD2; v_call: TRBV5-4; cdr3_nt: TGTGCCAGCACCCTTGGGAGCGGGACCACAGATACGCAGTATTTT; cdr3_aa: CASTLGSGTTDTQYF
j_call: TRBJ2-3; clone_size: .; d_call: .; v_call: TRBV7-2; cdr3_nt: TGTGCCAGCAGCTTCCCCTTGGCGAGGGCCCGCACAGATACGCAGTATTTT; cdr3_aa: CASSFPLARARTDTQYF
j_call: TRBJ2-3; clone_size: .; d_call: TRBD2; v_call: TRBV29-1; cdr3_nt: TGCAGCGTGAAACTAGCGGGGGGGCCAGATACGCAGTATTTT; cdr3_aa: CSVKLAGGPDTQYF
j_call: TRBJ2-4; clone_size: many; d_call: TRBD1; v_call: TRBV7-2; cdr3_nt: TGTGCCAGCAGCTTCACAGGGGGTATAGGGAACATTCAGTACTTC; cdr3_aa: CASSFTGGIGNIQYF
j_call: TRBJ1-5; clone_size: .; d_call: .; v_call: TRBV6-5; cdr3_nt: TGTGCCAGCAGTTACAGGCCGGGGGTGGCCCAGCATTTT; cdr3_aa: CASSYRPGVAQHF
j_call: TRBJ2-7; clone_size: .; d_call: TRBD2; v_call: TRBV10-3; cdr3_nt: TGTGCCATCAGTGACGGGGGGGGGACACCCTACGAGCAGTACTTC; cdr3_aa: CAISDGGGTPYEQYF
j_call: TRBJ2-7; clone_size: .; d_call: .; v_call: TRBV12-3/TRBV12-4; cdr3_nt: TGTGCCAGCAGTTTCTACAGAACCTACGAGCAGTACTTC; cdr3_aa: CASSFYRTYEQYF
j_call: TRBJ2-2; clone_size: .; d_call: TRBD2; v_call: TRBV6-5; cdr3_nt: TGTGCCAGCATGAGCGGGGGGGCGAACACCGGGGAGCTGTTTTTT; cdr3_aa: CASMSGGANTGELFF
j_call: TRBJ2-3; clone_size: .; d_call: TRBD2; v_call: TRBV27; cdr3_nt: TGTGCCCGCAGTTCCGGGACTAGCGGGGGGGGGAGGATCACAGATACGCAGTATTTT; cdr3_aa: CARSSGTSGGGRITDTQYF
j_call: TRBJ1-2; clone_size: few; d_call: TRBD1; v_call: TRBV7-8; cdr3_nt: TGTGCCAGCAGCTCGGGGGCACAGGGGGGCCTTCATGGCTACACCTTC; cdr3_aa: CASSSGAQGGLHGYTF
j_call: TRBJ1-4; clone_size: .; d_call: TRBD1; v_call: TRBV27; cdr3_nt: TGTGCCAGCAGTGACAGGGGGTTTGATAATGAAAAACTGTTTTTT; cdr3_aa: CASSDRGFDNEKLFF
j_call: TRBJ1-4; clone_size: .; d_call: .; v_call: TRBV3-1/TRBV3-2; cdr3_nt: TGTGCCAGCAGATCCCGGGCGGGGGGCCCTAATGAAAAACTGTTTTTT; cdr3_aa: CASRSRAGGPNEKLFF
j_call: TRBJ1-2; clone_size: few; d_call: .; v_call: TRBV6-5; cdr3_nt: TGTGCCAGCAGTCGACAGGCGGACTATGGCTACACCTTC; cdr3_aa: CASSRQADYGYTF
j_call: TRBJ2-2; clone_size: few; d_call: TRBD1; v_call: TRBV7-6; cdr3_nt: TGTGCCAGCAGCCTCGGACAGGGTAATACCGGGGAGCTGTTTTTT; cdr3_aa: CASSLGQGNTGELFF
j_call: TRBJ2-7; clone_size: .; d_call: TRBD1; v_call: TRBV20-1; cdr3_nt: TGCAGTGCTACGACAGGGGCTGAGCAGTACTTC; cdr3_aa: CSATTGAEQYF
j_call: TRBJ2-7; clone_size: .; d_call: .; v_call: TRBV9; cdr3_nt: TGTGCCAGCAGCGCGGACAGCTACGAGCAGTACTTC; cdr3_aa: CASSADSYEQYF
j_call: TRBJ1-1; clone_size: .; d_call: .; v_call: TRBV5-1; cdr3_nt: TGCGCCAGTTACAAAGGAGGTAACACTGAAGCTTTCTTT; cdr3_aa: CASYKGGNTEAFF
j_call: TRBJ2-1; clone_size: .; d_call: TRBD2; v_call: TRBV24-1; cdr3_nt: TGTGCCACCAGTGCTCGACTAGCGGGGGGACACAATGAGCAGTTCTTC; cdr3_aa: CATSARLAGGHNEQFF
j_call: TRBJ1-5; clone_size: .; d_call: .; v_call: TRBV28; cdr3_nt: TGTGCCAGCAGGGGAGGGATCACCAATAGCAATCAGCCCCAGCATTTT; cdr3_aa: CASRGGITNSNQPQHF
j_call: TRBJ2-3; clone_size: .; d_call: TRBD2; v_call: TRBV7-2; cdr3_nt: TGTGCCAGCAGCTTAGTGGCGGGGGGGACTAGCACAGATACGCAGTATTTT; cdr3_aa: CASSLVAGGTSTDTQYF
j_call: TRBJ1-3; clone_size: .; d_call: .; v_call: TRBV27; cdr3_nt: TGTGCCAGCAGTTTACGCACACCGGGTGGAGGGAGCTCTGGAAACACCATATATTTT; cdr3_aa: CASSLRTPGGGSSGNTIYF
j_call: TRBJ1-1; clone_size: .; d_call: .; v_call: TRBV4-2; cdr3_nt: TGTGCCAGCAGCCAGGGCCGGGGGACTGAAGCTTTCTTT; cdr3_aa: CASSQGRGTEAFF
j_call: TRBJ2-7; clone_size: .; d_call: .; v_call: TRBV2; cdr3_nt: TGTGCCAGCAGCGCAACCGGGGACTACGAGCAGTACTTC; cdr3_aa: CASSATGDYEQYF
j_call: TRBJ1-6; clone_size: once; d_call: TRBD1; v_call: TRBV20-1; cdr3_nt: TGCAGTGCTAGTGCGGGACAGAAAACTTCACCCCTCCACTTT; cdr3_aa: CSASAGQKTSPLHF
j_call: TRBJ1-5; clone_size: .; d_call: TRBD1; v_call: TRBV6-6; cdr3_nt: TGTGCCAGCCTTCAGGACGGGACAGGGCGAGGGCAGCCCCAGCATTTT; cdr3_aa: CASLQDGTGRGQPQHF
j_call: TRBJ2-1; clone_size: .; d_call: TRBD2; v_call: TRBV6-5; cdr3_nt: TGTGCCAGCAGGACTAGCGGGTCCTCCTACAATGAGCAGTTCTTC; cdr3_aa: CASRTSGSSYNEQFF
j_call: TRBJ2-3; clone_size: .; d_call: TRBD2; v_call: TRBV5-1; cdr3_nt: TGCGCCAGCAGCTTCCGGGGGGGAAGCACAGATACGCAGTATTTT; cdr3_aa: CASSFRGGSTDTQYF
j_call: TRBJ1-4; clone_size: .; d_call: .; v_call: TRBV7-9; cdr3_nt: TGTGCCAGCAGCCTTGCTGGGGGACTTAATGAAAAACTGTTTTTT; cdr3_aa: CASSLAGGLNEKLFF
j_call: TRBJ2-3; clone_size: .; d_call: .; v_call: TRBV6-5; cdr3_nt: TGTGCCAGCAGTTCCCGGACAGTCACAGATACGCAGTATTTT; cdr3_aa: CASSSRTVTDTQYF
j_call: TRBJ2-7; clone_size: once; d_call: TRBD1; v_call: TRBV30; cdr3_nt: TGTGCCTGGAGTCCTAAGGGGACAGGGTACTACGAGCAGTACTTC; cdr3_aa: CAWSPKGTGYYEQYF